The 27 T cell receptor beta chains below all came from one sample that was sequenced in a study of blood T cells in healthy people across ages. A sample-barcoded 5' primer and a J-beta primer mix were used in a second PCR of roughly 7 to 11 cycles. TCRdb redid the calling of the 5' RACE reads with MiXCR, one entry per CDR3 protein. The sample consists of more than 1.4 million distinct CDR3 sequences, roughly 40% of them appearing once. Source material: blood. These receptors originate from a woman between 18 and 29 years old in good health.

This chain uses TRBV5-1 with TRBJ2-3; 9 bases line up with TRBD1. Per germline, CDR1 SGHRS and CDR2 YFSETQ. CDR3 length: 16 amino acids. The V and J ends lost 0 bases and 3 bases, in that order; junction bases with no gene match: 5. The CDR3 DNA sequence: TGCGCCAGCAGCTTGGGGGTTGGGACAGGGACAGATACGCAGTATTTT. Its translation is CASSLGVGTGTDTQYF.

This clonotype came up a few times. The V and J genes are TRBV6-2 or TRBV6-3 and TRBJ2-1, with D unresolved. CDR3 length: 13 amino acids. Deletions cut 6 bases from V and 5 bases from J, with 11 bases between. Germline CDR1 is MNHEY and CDR2 is SVGEGT. CDR3 DNA sequence: TGTGCCAGCAGCTTTCGTGGGCACAATGAGCAGTTCTTC. Translated, it gives CASSFRGHNEQFF.

The chain uses TRBV12-3 or TRBV12-4 and TRBJ2-3; TRBD2 matches 10 bases. This CDR3 comprises 15 residues. Germline trimming cut 2 bases from V and 2 bases from J; bases unmatched to any gene: 1. CDR3 sequence reads: CASSLTSGATDTQYF. In nucleotides, the CDR3 is TGTGCCAGCAGTTTAACTAGCGGGGCCACAGATACGCAGTATTTT.

This clonotype was seen repeatedly, ten times or more. This chain uses TRBV12-3 or TRBV12-4 with TRBJ2-7; either TRBD1 or TRBD2 may fit D (5 bases each). The CDR3 has 18 amino acids. Between the trimmed V and J ends, which lost 3 bases and 2 bases, there was a span of 23 bases. In DNA form, the CDR3 reads TGTGCCAGCAGTTTTTGGGGCTTCGGGGACGGAGTCCCCTACGAGCAGTACTTC. Its translation is CASSFWGFGDGVPYEQYF.

CDR3 DNA: TGTGCCAGCAGAGACAGGGAAAGGGTGCAGTACTTC. This encodes CASRDRERVQYF. The chain combines TRBV3-1 with TRBJ2-5; 7 nucleotides match TRBD1. This CDR3 has 12 residues. The germline V gene encodes CDR1 LGHDT and CDR2 YNNKEL (reference sequence). With V trimmed by 6 bases and J by 11 bases, 9 bases remained unmatched.

The V call is TRBV2, the J call TRBJ2-1; 12 bases fit TRBD2. The end of the DNA is better explained by TRBJ2-7, so the J call may be wrong. Germline V gene sequence: CDR1 SNHLY, CDR2 FYNNEI. The CDR3 extends over 19 amino acids. CDR3 protein: CASKTSGLAGGGSYNEQYF. CDR3 nucleotide sequence: TGTGCCAGCAAGACCTCTGGGCTAGCGGGGGGGGGCTCCTACAATGAGCAGTACTTC.

The chain carries TRBV15 and TRBJ2-4, with D perhaps TRBD1 or TRBD2 (7 bases each). Trimming removed 3 bases at V and 9 bases at J, with 18 bases between. The CDR3 is made up of 15 amino acids. Germline V gene sequence: CDR1 LNHNV, CDR2 YYDKDF (reference sequence). This CDR3 reads CATSRRTGEGVIQYF. CDR3 bases: TGTGCCACCAGCAGGAGAACAGGGGAGGGAGTCATTCAGTACTTC.

In its sample, this clonotype was seen a few times. The gene calls are TRBV11-2 and TRBJ2-5; TRBD2 matches at 7 bases. CDR1 and CDR2 (germline): SGHAT, FQNNGV. V was clipped by 2 bases and J by 2 bases; unmatched bases: 5. The CDR3 totals 15 residues. The CDR3 protein is CASSLLAVLQETQYF. As DNA, the CDR3 is TGTGCCAGCAGCTTACTAGCGGTCTTACAAGAGACCCAGTACTTC.

The rearrangement uses TRBV7-2 and TRBJ1-2; D unclear. Trimming took 7 bases from V and 6 from J, leaving 15 bases between them. Germline CDR1 and CDR2: SGHTA and FQGNSA. The CDR3 length is 13 residues. The CDR3 DNA sequence: TGTGCCAGCATCGCTATACGGCCCGATGGCTACACCTTC. Protein sequence: CASIAIRPDGYTF.

This clonotype has more than one count but fewer than ten. This chain connects TRBV10-3 to TRBJ2-5; D not certain. CDR1 ENHRY and CDR2 SYGVKD come from the germline V gene. The CDR3 runs 13 residues. V was trimmed by 6 bases and J by 5 bases, leaving 13 bases between them. The CDR3: CAIRTPERETQYF. CDR3 nucleotides: TGTGCCATCAGGACCCCGGAACGGGAGACCCAGTACTTC.

CDR3 nucleotide sequence: TGTGCCAGCAGCCAAGGAGCGGGGATGAACACTGAAGCTTTCTTT. It encodes CASSQGAGMNTEAFF. The chain combines TRBV3-1 with TRBJ1-1, with unresolved D. The CDR3 is 15 residues long. CDR1 is LGHDT, CDR2 YNNKEL, per germline (reference sequence). The V end was cut by 1 base, the J end by 0 bases, with 9 bases between. The full variable domain, in which reference TRBV3-1 and TRBJ1-1 provide the parts outside the CDR3, is DTAVSQTPKYLVTQMGNDKSIKCEQNLGHDTMYWYKQDSKKFLKIMFSYNNKELIINETVPNRFSPKSPDKAHLNLHINSLELGDSAVYFCASSQGAGMNTEAFFGQGTRLTVV.

V and J are TRBV5-1 and TRBJ2-1; 14 nucleotides line up with TRBD2. The V and J ends lost 3 bases and 8 bases, in that order; junction bases with no gene match: 4. Germline CDR1 reads SGHRS; CDR2 reads YFSETQ. The CDR3 runs to 15 residues. CDR3 nucleotides: TGCGCCAGCAGCTCCGGGACTAGCGGGAGCTATGAGCAGTTCTTC. It translates to CASSSGTSGSYEQFF.

This clonotype was recorded a few times. The chain recombines TRBV10-3 with TRBJ1-6; TRBD1 might be the D (6 bases). V dropped 8 bases and J dropped 5 bases, with 13 bases sitting between them. This CDR3 comprises 14 residues. The V gene's germline CDR1 is ENHRY and CDR2 SYGVKD. CDR3 bases: TGTGCCATCTCACAGGGACAAGATAATTCACCCCTCCACTTT. Translating gives CAISQGQDNSPLHF.

This chain joins TRBV20-1 and TRBJ2-3, with 9 bases that match TRBD2. This CDR3 region has 16 residues. J was trimmed by 4 bases and V by 6 bases; bases with no gene match: 14. The germline CDR1 and CDR2 sequences are DFQATT and SNEGSKA (reference sequence). CDR3 in DNA: TGCAGTGCCCGGAAACCGGGCGGGAGGGCCGCAGATACGCAGTATTTT. This codes for CSARKPGGRAADTQYF.

The rearrangement uses TRBV6-1 and TRBJ2-5; 9 bases agree with TRBD1. The J call may be mistaken, given a closer DNA end match to TRBJ2-7. This CDR3 has 14 residues. Germline V gene sequence: CDR1 MNHNS, CDR2 SASEGT. CDR3 DNA sequence: TGTGCCAGCAGTGCCCGGGACAGGGTCTACGAGCAGTACTTC. It encodes CASSARDRVYEQYF.

In its sample, this clonotype was seen a few times. The chain employs TRBV4-1 and TRBJ2-1; D is unclear. V lost 0 bases and J lost 6, with 12 bases in between. The CDR3 sequence is 15 residues long. The germline CDR1 and CDR2 sequences are MGHRA and YSYEKL. CDR3 protein: CASSQEIASFNEQFF. The CDR3, as DNA: TGCGCCAGCAGCCAAGAAATCGCATCATTCAATGAGCAGTTCTTC.

This clonotype was seen a few times. The chain links TRBV11-1 to TRBJ2-7; 7 bases fit TRBD2. The CDR3 is made up of 15 amino acids. V shed 6 bases and J 0 bases; nucleotides not matched to a gene: 8. The germline gives CDR1 SGHAT, CDR2 FQDESV (reference sequence). This CDR3 is CASRPGLTSSYEQYF. CDR3 nucleotides: TGTGCCAGCAGACCGGGACTAACATCCTCCTACGAGCAGTACTTC.

This clonotype was detected a few times. The chain links TRBV29-1 to TRBJ2-7; tentatively, D is TRBD1 or TRBD2 (6 bases each). Germline values: CDR1 SQVTM, CDR2 ANQGSEA. CDR3 size: 11 residues. Deletions cut 3 bases from V and 7 bases from J, with 10 bases between. Here the CDR3 reads CSVDRGGEQYF. The CDR3 DNA follows: TGCAGCGTTGACAGAGGGGGGGAGCAGTACTTC.

The chain couples TRBV20-1 to TRBJ1-2, with D maybe TRBD1 (5 bases). Trimming cost V 0 bases and J 0 bases, with 14 bases left between them. CDR1 and CDR2 from the germline V gene are DFQATT and SNEGSKA (reference sequence). This CDR3 contains 16 residues. The CDR3 DNA is TGCAGTGCTAGAGATTCAGGGCGCACAGCTAACTATGGCTACACCTTC. It encodes CSARDSGRTANYGYTF.

This clonotype was counted only a few times. The J gene is TRBJ2-3, the V gene TRBV30, with D tentatively TRBD2 (6 bases). V was clipped by 4 bases and J by 2 bases, with 22 bases between them. Germline-derived CDR1 and CDR2 are GTSNPN and SVGIG (reference sequence). The CDR3 sequence is 17 residues long. CDR3 sequence (DNA): TGTGCCTGGATAGAGGGATCGGCGGGACTCCACACAGATACGCAGTATTTT. Translating gives CAWIEGSAGLHTDTQYF.

This chain uses TRBV6-5 with TRBJ2-5; tentative D call: TRBD2 (5 bases). Per the germline V gene, CDR1 is MNHEY and CDR2 is SVGAGI. CDR3 length: 11 residues. V gave up 2 bases and J gave up 9 bases, with 7 bases separating them. The CDR3 nucleotides read TGTGCCAGCAGTTACATGGAGGCCCAGTACTTC. It specifies CASSYMEAQYF.

The chain has TRBV20-1 and TRBJ2-1; TRBD1 matches 9 bases. The CDR3 length is 15 residues. The V and J ends lost 6 bases and 6 bases, in that order; junction bases with no gene match: 12. In germline, CDR1 is DFQATT, CDR2 SNEGSKA (reference sequence). The DNA for the CDR3 is TGCAGTGCCCGATTATTGGACAGGGGTCGCAATGAGCAGTTCTTC. This gives the protein CSARLLDRGRNEQFF.

The table lists this clonotype with a few counts. The chain recombines TRBV20-1 with TRBJ1-2; D is ambiguous. From germline, CDR1 is DFQATT and CDR2 SNEGSKA (reference sequence). Between the trimmed V and J ends, which lost 5 bases and 4 bases, there was a span of 11 bases. The CDR3 contains 12 residues. The CDR3, as DNA: TGCAGTGCTGGGCCCCGCGGCTATGGCTACACCTTC. Protein sequence: CSAGPRGYGYTF.

The table lists this clonotype with a few counts. The V call is TRBV5-1, the J call TRBJ2-5; the D gene is possibly TRBD2 (6 bases). CDR1 SGHRS and CDR2 YFSETQ come from the germline V gene. The CDR3 contains 13 residues. Trimming removed 7 bases at V and 2 bases at J, with 12 bases between. The CDR3 sequence is CASESGPQETQYF. The CDR3 coding sequence is TGCGCCAGCGAGAGCGGGCCTCAAGAGACCCAGTACTTC.

A single count supports this clonotype. The rearrangement links TRBV7-3 to TRBJ2-1; D not certain. Trimming stripped 0 bases from V and 13 bases from J, with 16 bases between. There are 14 residues in the CDR3. The germline V gene encodes CDR1 SGHTA and CDR2 FQGTGA. The DNA of the CDR3 is TGTGCCAGCAGCTTAACCGGCCCTTCGGAGACCCAGTTCTTC. It encodes CASSLTGPSETQFF. Supplemented by reference TRBV7-3 and TRBJ2-1, the full variable domain reads GAGVSQTPSNKVTEKGKYVELRCDPISGHTALYWYRQSLGQGPEFLIYFQGTGAADDSGLPNDRFFAVRPEGSVSTLKIQRTERGDSAVYLCASSLTGPSETQFFGPGTRLTVL.

This clonotype was picked up one time. The junction and the germline gene differ at one end; a read error may be behind it. The chain carries TRBV12-3 or TRBV12-4 and TRBJ2-7; D gene ambiguous. CDR3 size: 12 residues. CDR3 sequence (DNA): TGTGCCAGCAGGCGCCCCAATAATGAGCAGTACTTT. This codes for CASRRPNNEQYF.

This clonotype was seen a handful of times. This sequence joins TRBV20-1 and TRBJ2-1; 8 bases fit TRBD2. CDR3 length: 15 residues. The junction had 11 bases not matched to a gene; V was cut back by 7 bases and J by 3 bases. Germline-derived CDR1 and CDR2 are DFQATT and SNEGSKA (reference sequence). This CDR3 is CSEMGGRKGYNEQFF. The DNA for the CDR3 is TGCAGTGAAATGGGCGGGAGGAAAGGCTACAATGAGCAGTTCTTC.